The 2 T cell receptor beta chains in this list originate from one sample, sequenced in a study of blood T cell repertoires in COVID-19. Repertoires were generated with immunoSEQ multiplex PCR, while TCRdb's copy carries only in-frame clones and drops some. This sample has about 190,000 clones; 80% to 90% occur once, and the top ten carry around 0.88%. Sample: peripheral blood. The source is a woman aged 18-35 years who had recovered from COVID-19.

V gene TRBV6-5 combines with J gene TRBJ1-6, with TRBD1 matching over 10 bases. With V trimmed by 6 bases and J by 6 bases, 5 bases remained unmatched. This CDR3 region has 15 residues. CDR1 is MNHEY, CDR2 SVGAGI, per germline. The CDR3 sequence: CASSPGDRGNSPLHF. CDR3 in DNA: TGTGCCAGCAGCCCGGGGGACAGGGGTAATTCACCCCTCCACTTT.

This chain connects TRBV29-1 to TRBJ1-2; 9 nucleotides match TRBD1. There are 14 residues in the CDR3. Germline V lookup: CDR1 SQVTM, CDR2 ANQGSEA. V was clipped by 0 bases and J by 8 bases; unmatched bases: 7. The CDR3 region is CSVEDPTGGQGYTF. Here the CDR3 DNA reads TGCAGCGTTGAAGATCCGACAGGGGGTCAGGGCTACACCTTC. The full variable domain, its missing parts supplied by reference TRBV29-1 and TRBJ1-2, is SAVISQKPSRDICQRGTSLTIQCQVDSQVTMMFWYRQQPGQSLTLIATANQGSEATYESGFVIDKFPISRPNLTFSTLTVSNMSPEDSSIYLCSVEDPTGGQGYTFGSGTRLTVV.